This T cell receptor beta chain was retrieved from a study of CD8 T cells in ankylosing spondylitis. Study outcomes and limitations: Some motif variants had been reported before (in reactive arthritis synovial fluid and blood). Significantly higher representation of disease-linked clones was reported for matched ankylosing spondylitis synovial fluid. A TCR beta motif of under ten highly homologous variants seemed to mark ankylosing spondylitis blood.

On this clonotype itself: Its antigen remains unidentified.

TCR beta libraries were made by quantitative 5'-RACE with molecular barcodes. TCRdb reprocessed the 5' RACE reads via MiXCR and lists one record per CDR3 protein. The table lists more than 100,000 distinct CDR3 sequences, 17% of them singletons. The J segment lost 4 bases and the V segment lost 0 bases, leaving 1 base of the junction unmatched. This CDR3 spans 15 amino acids. CDR1 SGHRS and CDR2 YFSETQ come from the germline V gene. This clonotype was sampled from a male donor with ankylosing spondylitis. Sequences were obtained from blood, either unsorted or a sorted T cell fraction (not recorded which). V gene TRBV5-1 combines with J gene TRBJ2-5; 12 nucleotides agree with TRBD1. CDR3 sequence reads: CASSLGDRGLETQYF. As DNA, the CDR3 is TGCGCCAGCAGCTTGGGGGACAGGGGGCTAGAGACCCAGTACTTC. Complete variable domain (other parts from reference TRBV5-1 and TRBJ2-5): KAGVTQTPRYLIKTRGQQVTLSCSPISGHRSVSWYQQTPGQGLQFLFEYFSETQRNKGNFPGRFSGRQFSNSRSEMNVSTLELGDSALYLCASSLGDRGLETQYFGPGTRLLVL.